Listed below are T cell receptor beta chains from one sample, sequenced in a study of molecular identifiers for immune sequencing clone quantification. TCRdb passed the PCR reads through MiXCR, listing each CDR3 protein once. The top ten hold about 0.84% of the sample, which has under 800,000 distinct CDR3 sequences, 25% seen once. Sequenced input: naive CD8+ T cells from blood, with Jurkat cell RNA spiked in. These receptors originate from a human donor in good health. Some libraries in this study had Jurkat cell RNA spiked in. The CDR3 runs from the conserved cysteine through the conserved F or W. Each record gives: V gene, J gene, clone size, D gene, CDR3 DNA, CDR3 protein. D genes are given only for firm matches. Size is stated for part of the rows, as once, few or many counts, or as a class when the clone is expanded.

TRBV29-1	TRBJ2-7	NA	NA	TGCAGCGTTGTTTCTGAATCCTACGAGCAGTACTTC	CSVVSESYEQYF
TRBV27	TRBJ2-7	few	NA	TGTGCCAGCAGTTTTGGCGCAGCCTCCTACGAGCAGTACTTC	CASSFGAASYEQYF
TRBV5-4	TRBJ1-4	NA	NA	TGTGCCAGCAGCTCCGGGAATGAAAAACTGTTTTTT	CASSSGNEKLFF
TRBV6-2/TRBV6-3	TRBJ1-5	many	NA	TGTGCCAGCGGGCCCCTGGGTAGCAATCAGCCCCAGCATTTT	CASGPLGSNQPQHF
TRBV30	TRBJ1-2	many	NA	TGTGCCTGGAGTAAGGTTAGGAGCGACGGCTACACCTTC	CAWSKVRSDGYTF
TRBV4-1	TRBJ1-4	NA	NA	TGCGCCAGCAGCGAAAGTGCGGCCAGGGGAGGTGAAAAACTGTTTTTT	CASSESAARGGEKLFF
TRBV7-2	TRBJ2-2	many	NA	TGTGCCAGCATCCTAACAGGGTTCGACGGGGAGCTGTTTTTT	CASILTGFDGELFF
TRBV5-1	TRBJ2-5	many	NA	TGCGCCAGCAGCTTGTCACAGGGTTGGCAAGAGACCCAGTACTTC	CASSLSQGWQETQYF
TRBV4-1	TRBJ2-7	NA	NA	TGCGCCAGCAGCCAAGGCAGGGGTTTGGGCGGGCAGTACTTC	CASSQGRGLGGQYF
TRBV7-2	TRBJ2-1	many	TRBD2	TGTGCCAGCAGCAAAGGACTAGCGGGAGGTTTAAACAATGAGCAGTTCTTC	CASSKGLAGGLNNEQFF
TRBV6-2/TRBV6-3	TRBJ1-5	many	NA	TGTGCCAGCAGTCCCCCGCTGGTGGGGTACAGTCAGCCCCAGCATTTT	CASSPPLVGYSQPQHF
TRBV4-3	TRBJ2-1	many	NA	TGCGCCAGCAGCCGGGACCCGAGCTCCTACAATGAGCAGTTCTTC	CASSRDPSSYNEQFF
TRBV27	TRBJ2-7	NA	NA	TGTGCCAGCAGTTTTCAGGGGACCCTCTACGAGCAGTACTTC	CASSFQGTLYEQYF
TRBV2	TRBJ1-4	many	NA	TGTGCCAGCAGTGTTCCTAGTGAAATGCCTAATGAAAAACTGTTTTTT	CASSVPSEMPNEKLFF
TRBV5-4	TRBJ2-1	NA	NA	TGTGCCAGCACCCCCGGTCGGGGGGCGGGCAATGAGCAGTTCTTC	CASTPGRGAGNEQFF
TRBV19	TRBJ1-5	NA	TRBD1	TGTGCCACCGAGACCACAGGGGGCCCTCAGCCCCAGCATTTT	CATETTGGPQPQHF
TRBV6-4	TRBJ2-2	many	NA	TGTGCCAGCAGGGGGCCAAACACCGGGGAGCTGTTTTTT	CASRGPNTGELFF
TRBV20-1	TRBJ2-7	NA	NA	TGCAGTGCTAGAGATAGGGAGTGGATAGGGGCCTACGAGCAGTACTTC	CSARDREWIGAYEQYF
TRBV13	TRBJ1-4	few	TRBD1	TGTGCCAGCAGCTTTCGACAGGGGGATGAAAAACTGTTTTTT	CASSFRQGDEKLFF
TRBV7-9	TRBJ2-3	many	TRBD2	TGTGCCAGCAGCCGACTAGCGGGAGAGGTCACAGATACGCAGTATTTT	CASSRLAGEVTDTQYF
TRBV4-3	TRBJ1-1	many	NA	TGCGCCAGCAGCCAAGTTCACAGCCTGAACACTGAAGCTTTCTTT	CASSQVHSLNTEAFF
TRBV20-1	TRBJ2-7	NA	TRBD1	TGCAGTGCTAGAGATCTGCTAGGACAGGGTTCCTACGAGCAGTACTTC	CSARDLLGQGSYEQYF
TRBV12-3/TRBV12-4	TRBJ2-7	many	NA	TGTGCCAGCAGTCTAGGCGGAACCTCCTACGAGCAGTACTTC	CASSLGGTSYEQYF